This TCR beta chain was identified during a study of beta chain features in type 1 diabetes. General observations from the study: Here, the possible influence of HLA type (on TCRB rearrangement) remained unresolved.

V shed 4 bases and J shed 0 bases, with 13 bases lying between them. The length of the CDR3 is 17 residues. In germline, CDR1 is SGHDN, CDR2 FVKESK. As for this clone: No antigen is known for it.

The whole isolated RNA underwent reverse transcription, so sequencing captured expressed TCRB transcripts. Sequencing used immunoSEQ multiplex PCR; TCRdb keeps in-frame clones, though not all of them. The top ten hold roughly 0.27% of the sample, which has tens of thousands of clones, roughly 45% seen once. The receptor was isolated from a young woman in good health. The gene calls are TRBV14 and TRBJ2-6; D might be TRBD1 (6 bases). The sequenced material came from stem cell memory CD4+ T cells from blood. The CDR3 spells CASSPGTPYSGANVLTF. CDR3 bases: TGTGCCAGCAGCCCCGGGACACCTTACTCTGGGGCCAACGTCCTGACTTTC.